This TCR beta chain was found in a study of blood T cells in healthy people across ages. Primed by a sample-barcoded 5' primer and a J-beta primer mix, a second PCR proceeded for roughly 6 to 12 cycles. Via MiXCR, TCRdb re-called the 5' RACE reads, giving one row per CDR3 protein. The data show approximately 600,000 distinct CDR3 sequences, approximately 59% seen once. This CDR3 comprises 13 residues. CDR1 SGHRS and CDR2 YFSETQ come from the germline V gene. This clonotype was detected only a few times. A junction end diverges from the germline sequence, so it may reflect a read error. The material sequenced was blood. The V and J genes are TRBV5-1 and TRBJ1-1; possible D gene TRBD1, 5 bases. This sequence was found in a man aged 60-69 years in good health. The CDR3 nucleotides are TGTGCCAGCAGCTTAGATGGGGGCACTGAAGCTTTCTTT. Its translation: CASSLDGGTEAFF.